This TCR beta chain was found in a study of shared clonotypes between healthy human individuals. Study overall: Researchers assigned three CD4 naive, three CD4 memory, two CD8 naive and one CD8 memory plate to each donor.

CD45RA-negative memory and CD45RA+ naive subsets were split from the CD4+ cells. Points from the study as a whole: It was the non-shared clonotypes that had lower generation probabilities than clonotypes shared by all four donors. Clonotype sharing across several donors was observed for around 4.5% of naive CD4 clonotypes.

Worth noting for this clone: What it binds is not known.

The V gene lost 4 bases and the J gene lost 4 bases, with 16 bases spanning the gap. CDR1 and CDR2 from the germline V gene are PRHDT and FYEKMQ (reference sequence). The CDR3 sequence is 15 residues long. The data were produced by immunoSEQ multiplex PCR, yet TCRdb's version contains in-frame clones alone and is incomplete. In the table there are over a million clones, around 78% of which are singletons. The sequence came from a man between 18 and 35 years old in good health. Some clones in this sample may be carry-over from other donors' samples. The sample was memory CD4+ T cells from PBMCs. Sample subset: CD45RA-negative fraction. The rearrangement joins TRBV13 to TRBJ2-5; D may match TRBD1 or TRBD2 (5 bases each). The CDR3 region has the DNA TGTGCCAGCAGCTACGGGACCGCATTTGGAGAGACCCAGTACTTC. Its protein is CASSYGTAFGETQYF.